This T cell receptor beta chain was captured in a study of T cell clusters in autoimmune cytopenias. Some 38,000 genome equivalents of blood DNA were amplified for TRB. The CDR3 length is 14 residues. CDR1 is MNHEY, CDR2 SMNVEV, per germline (reference sequence). TRB rearrangements were amplified by touch-down multiplex PCR with mixed TRB-A/B primers. TCRdb re-called the multiplex PCR reads and shows each CDR3 protein once, DNA omitted. Its clone listing holds about 15,000 distinct CDR3 sequences. This sample was also put to use in a study of T cell repertoires in aging, cancer and after chemotherapy. That study reports: Over several months to years, re-sampled healthy donor repertoires clearly shared clones. Age-matched healthy donors had significantly more diverse, less clonal blood TCR repertoires than untreated cancer patients. In each cancer cohort, median generation probability increased across chemotherapy, suggesting thymic output rebounded.

The sequence was collected from a human donor in good health. The material sequenced was peripheral blood. This chain joins TRBV27 and TRBJ2-2; the TCRdb call, TRBD1, lacks DNA for checking. The CDR3: CASRPRTGTGELFF.